This T cell receptor (beta chain) was identified in a study of T cell repertoires in aging, cancer and after chemotherapy. Whole-study findings and limits: Loss of evenness, beyond lost richness, contributed to age-related TCR diversity decline in cancer patients. Rebound thymic output was suggested by rising median generation probability during chemotherapy in each cancer cohort. No conclusions about immunological memory after chemotherapy can be drawn from the repertoire data.

This clonotype was counted a few times. Its specificity is unknown. Multiplex touch-down PCR with TRB-A/B primers amplified rearranged V-D-J TRB sequences. TCRdb passed the multiplex PCR reads through MiXCR, listing each CDR3 protein once. The sample records 10,000 to 15,000 distinct CDR3 sequences, approximately 40% being singletons. TCR beta rearrangements were amplified from peripheral blood genomic DNA. The V gene's germline CDR1 is MNHNS and CDR2 SASEGT. This CDR3 contains 17 residues. V shed 5 bases and J 4 bases; nucleotides not matched to a gene: 10. The source is a human donor in good health. The donor label of this sample is uncertain. V is TRBV6-1 and J is TRBJ2-3; 12 nucleotides align to TRBD2. The sequenced material came from blood. DNA of the CDR3: TGTGCCAGCAGTTTAACACCTCTAGCGGGAGGGGCAGATACGCAGTATTTT. Translated, it gives CASSLTPLAGGADTQYF.